This TCR beta chain was recorded in a study of cytomegalovirus exposure and HLA in healthy donors. Profiled with immunoSEQ multiplex PCR; TCRdb holds only in-frame clones, not every one. The data show 250,000 to 350,000 clones, 70% to 90% seen once. V was cut by 1 base and J by 2 bases, with 15 bases left in between. This CDR3 spans 16 amino acids. From germline, CDR1 is KGHSH and CDR2 LQKENI. The sample comprised PBMCs. The chain employs TRBV18 and TRBJ2-7; possibly TRBD2 for D (6 bases). The origin of this receptor is a man aged 30 to 45 in good health and CMV-seronegative. The CDR3 sequence: CASSPLVGGEPYEQYF. Written as DNA, the CDR3 is TGTGCCAGCTCACCACTGGTCGGGGGTGAACCCTACGAGCAGTACTTC.